This entry lists 32 T cell receptor beta chains sequenced from one sample in a study of vaccination effects on CD4 cells after COVID-19. Here immunoSEQ multiplex PCR was the method, and the copy in TCRdb shows in-frame clones only, minus some. The profile covers about 47,000 clones, with 70% to 80% appearing a single time and about an eighth taken by the ten largest. At the end of less than 12 days of culture, CD4+ T cells were isolated. These receptors' antigens are unknown. This sample comprised CD4+ T cells from PBMCs cultured without peptide, obtained before COVID-19 vaccination. These receptors were collected from a human donor who had a prior SARS-CoV-2 infection.

J is TRBJ2-3 and V is TRBV4-3; D not certain. This CDR3 is 12 amino acids long. Germline CDR1 reads LGHNA; CDR2 reads YSLEER. V was cut by 0 bases and J by 7 bases, with 5 bases left in between. Here the CDR3 reads CASSQEGNTQYF. The CDR3 DNA follows: TGCGCCAGCAGCCAAGAAGGGAATACGCAGTATTTT.

The V and J genes are TRBV24-1 and TRBJ2-1, with D possibly TRBD1 on 6 matching bases. Germline V gene sequence: CDR1 KGHDR, CDR2 SFDVKD. CDR3 length: 17 residues. V lost 0 bases, J lost 8 bases, and 19 bases lay in between. The CDR3 DNA reads as TGTGCCACCAGTGATTTGGGAGCAGGGGCAATACGGCATGAGCAGTTCTTC. It specifies CATSDLGAGAIRHEQFF.

This clone was found once. The genes are TRBV30 and TRBJ2-7; 7 bases fit TRBD1. The germline V gene has CDR1 GTSNPN and CDR2 SVGIG (reference sequence). Trimming removed 5 bases from V and 5 bases from J; junction bases left unmatched: 9. The CDR3 is 13 amino acids. CDR3 DNA sequence: TGTGCCTGGGCCCGACAGGGTTTCCACGAGCAGTACTTC. This translates into CAWARQGFHEQYF.

This chain joins TRBV4-1 and TRBJ2-5; a weak D match, TRBD1 (6 bases). V lost 4 bases and J lost 5, with 11 bases in between. There are 13 residues in the CDR3. Germline V gives CDR1 MGHRA, CDR2 YSYEKL. The CDR3 sequence is CASSPVGAETQYF. DNA for the CDR3: TGCGCCAGCAGCCCGGTGGGGGCGGAGACCCAGTACTTC.

The chain couples TRBV11-3 to TRBJ2-7, with 10 positions matching TRBD2. This CDR3 contains 16 residues. CDR1 and CDR2 (germline): SGHNT, YENEEA. Trimming at V came to 2 bases and at J to 6 bases, leaving 10 bases not matched to a gene. CDR3 DNA: TGTGCCAGCAGCTTAAGGGGGGGGACTAGCGCCAGCGAGCAGTACTTC. Translated: CASSLRGGTSASEQYF.

This sequence joins TRBV11-1 and TRBJ2-7, with TRBD2 matching 14 bases. The germline gives CDR1 SGHAT, CDR2 FQDESV (reference sequence). The CDR3 extends over 14 amino acids. V gave up 5 bases and J gave up 5 bases; unmatched junction bases: 2. As DNA, the CDR3 is TGTGCCAGCAGCCAGGGACTAGCGGGAGACGAGCAGTACTTC. Translating gives CASSQGLAGDEQYF.

This clone was seen more than once but under ten times. The chain joins TRBV18 to TRBJ1-1; D uncertain. The germline CDR1 and CDR2 sequences are KGHSH and LQKENI. V gave up 4 bases and J gave up 8 bases, with 14 bases separating them. This CDR3 contains 13 residues. The CDR3 DNA is TGTGCCAGCTCACTGGCGGAAGGTGCCGAAGCTTTCTTT. Amino acids: CASSLAEGAEAFF.

CDR3 protein: CAGHSSYNSPLHF. The CDR3 DNA reads TGTGCCGGCCACAGCTCCTATAATTCACCCCTCCACTTT. This chain links TRBV7-9 with TRBJ1-6; D unresolved. Trimming removed 11 bases from V and 0 bases from J, with 8 bases in between. The CDR3 runs to 13 residues. CDR1 and CDR2 from the germline V gene are SEHNR and FQNEAQ (reference sequence).

The gene calls are TRBV12-3 or TRBV12-4 and TRBJ1-6; D remains ambiguous. V lost 2 bases and J lost 10, with 6 bases in between. The CDR3 is made up of 12 amino acids. CDR3 DNA: TGTGCCAGCAGTTTAATACACTCACCCCTCCACTTT. This codes for CASSLIHSPLHF.

The V gene is TRBV7-2, the J gene TRBJ2-3; 8 positions match TRBD2. V trimming: 0 bases; J trimming: 7 bases; junction bases outside the gene matches: 15. CDR3 length: 18 residues. CDR1 and CDR2 (germline): SGHTA, FQGNSA. The CDR3 here is CASSLAGPSGRAPYTQYF. The CDR3 nucleotides are TGTGCCAGCAGCTTAGCGGGGCCTAGCGGGCGTGCACCCTATACGCAGTATTTT. The full variable domain, with the rest looked up from reference TRBV7-2 and TRBJ2-3, is GAGVSQSPSNKVTEKGKDVELRCDPISGHTALYWYRQSLGQGLEFLIYFQGNSAPDKSGLPSDRFSAERTGGSVSTLTIQRTQQEDSAVYLCASSLAGPSGRAPYTQYFGPGTRLTVL.

This chain connects TRBV6-1 to TRBJ2-2; D gene uncertain. The germline V gene has CDR1 MNHNS and CDR2 SASEGT. The CDR3 has 16 residues. V lost 3 bases and J lost 4, with 15 bases in between. The CDR3 DNA reads as TGTGCCAGCAGTGAGGATGGCAGGTTATTCACCGGGGAGCTGTTTTTT. Protein sequence: CASSEDGRLFTGELFF.

V is TRBV7-6 and J is TRBJ2-5; the D gene is possibly TRBD2 (6 bases). V gave up 5 bases and J gave up 2 bases, with 15 bases separating them. CDR1 SGHVS and CDR2 FNYEAQ come from the germline V gene. CDR3 length: 15 residues. CDR3 DNA: TGTGCCAGCAGCCGAAGACGGGACTCGCAAGAGACCCAGTACTTC. The encoded protein is CASSRRRDSQETQYF.

This clone was observed a handful of times. The chain uses TRBV18 and TRBJ1-2; D might be TRBD1 (5 bases). Germline V gene sequence: CDR1 KGHSH, CDR2 LQKENI. V was trimmed by 2 bases and J by 4 bases, leaving 17 bases between them. The CDR3 sequence is 16 residues long. Here the CDR3 reads CASSPRARGGSYGYTF. The CDR3 bases are TGTGCCAGCTCACCAAGGGCTCGTGGGGGTTCCTATGGCTACACCTTC.

As regards this clone: The sample holds other DNA sequences that translate to the same CDR3. V and J are TRBV7-3 and TRBJ2-2; the D call may be TRBD1 or TRBD2 (5 bases each). The V gene's germline CDR1 is SGHTA and CDR2 FQGTGA. The CDR3 totals 14 residues. V lost 1 base and J 5 bases, leaving 8 bases between the germline ends. The CDR3 nucleotides read TGTGCCAGCAGCTTAAGGGGCGGGACCGGGGAGCTGTTTTTT. As protein: CASSLRGGTGELFF.

The gene calls are TRBV5-8 and TRBJ1-1; perhaps TRBD1 as D (5 bases). Germline V gene lookup returns CDR1 SGHTS and CDR2 YDEGEE. The V and J ends lost 9 bases and 10 bases respectively, with 28 bases between them. CDR3 size: 15 residues. This chain's CDR3 is CANTLEGLGPDGAFF. In DNA, the CDR3 is TGTGCCAACACCCTTGAGGGGTTGGGACCCGACGGAGCTTTCTTT.

The chain joins TRBV4-1 to TRBJ2-2; D assignment may be TRBD1 or TRBD2 (6 bases each). Trimming left V 3 bases short and J 5 bases short, with 13 bases between. CDR3 length: 15 residues. The germline gives CDR1 MGHRA, CDR2 YSYEKL. The CDR3 DNA is TGCGCCAGCAGCCAGAGAGGGGGGACTACCGGGGAGCTGTTTTTT. Translated: CASSQRGGTTGELFF.

The CDR3 protein is CASSMSGHPSGANVLTF. The CDR3 nucleotides read TGTGCCAGTAGTATGTCAGGACACCCCTCTGGGGCCAACGTCCTGACTTTC. This chain connects TRBV19 to TRBJ2-6; weak D call: TRBD1 (5 bases). The CDR3 contains 17 residues. CDR1 and CDR2 from the germline V gene are LNHDA and SQIVND (reference sequence). V was pared by 3 bases and J by 0 bases, with 12 bases between.

This chain connects TRBV6-5 to TRBJ2-7; TRBD1 is a possible D gene (5 bases). The CDR3 runs to 14 residues. Germline assignment: CDR1 MNHEY and CDR2 SVGAGI. V was cut by 8 bases and J by 2 bases, with 16 bases left in between. CDR3 nucleotide sequence: TGTGCCAGCGAACAGGCACCCCGCACCTACGAGCAGTACTTC. Translated: CASEQAPRTYEQYF.

This clone was recorded a few times. The rearrangement links TRBV7-9 to TRBJ2-1; the D gene is possibly TRBD2 (5 bases). With 4 bases removed from V and 15 bases from J, the gap between germline ends came to 13 bases. Germline V gene lookup returns CDR1 SEHNR and CDR2 FQNEAQ (reference sequence). This CDR3 contains 11 residues. CDR3 amino acids: CASSSDYSWFF. DNA of the CDR3: TGTGCCAGCAGCTCCGACTACAGCTGGTTCTTC.

This clone was detected a few times. This chain joins TRBV20-1 and TRBJ1-2, with D maybe TRBD1 (6 bases). The V end was cut by 6 bases, the J end by 7 bases, with 15 bases between. The CDR3 extends over 12 amino acids. Germline V gene sequence: CDR1 DFQATT, CDR2 SNEGSKA (reference sequence). The CDR3 region has the DNA TGCAGTGCCAGTGGGGGGCGCGGTGGCTACACCTTC. This translates into CSASGGRGGYTF.

J is TRBJ1-6 and V is TRBV4-3; D unclear. This CDR3 comprises 18 residues. Trimming removed 1 base at V and 0 bases at J, with 13 bases between. Germline loops: CDR1 LGHNA, CDR2 YSLEER. The CDR3 DNA reads TGCGCCAGCAGCCAAGTGGTGGTACAAAGCTCCTATAATTCACCCCTCCACTTT. This encodes CASSQVVVQSSYNSPLHF.

This chain links TRBV2 with TRBJ1-2, with D tentatively TRBD1 (5 bases). This CDR3 has 14 residues. Germline V gives CDR1 SNHLY, CDR2 FYNNEI. V shed 3 bases and J shed 7 bases, with 15 bases lying between them. This chain's CDR3 is CASSEFPGLGGYTF. CDR3 DNA: TGTGCCAGCAGTGAGTTTCCGGGGCTTGGTGGCTACACCTTC.

The rearrangement uses TRBV28 and TRBJ2-5, with a tentative D call TRBD1 (6 bases). Trimming shortened V by 2 bases and J by 0 bases, and 28 bases separated the two germline ends. CDR1 and CDR2 (germline): MDHEN, SYDVKM. This CDR3 has 21 amino acids. DNA of the CDR3: TGTGCCAGCAGTTTAGACCGGGGCCGGGACAACGACCTACTGTACCAAGAGACCCAGTACTTC. Its protein is CASSLDRGRDNDLLYQETQYF.

This sequence joins TRBV15 and TRBJ1-6; no definite D call. Germline values: CDR1 LNHNV, CDR2 YYDKDF (reference sequence). V was clipped by 0 bases and J by 7 bases, with 13 bases between them. The CDR3 spans 16 residues. CDR3 protein: CATSRDVRSANSPLHF. The CDR3 nucleotides read TGTGCCACCAGCAGAGATGTCCGCTCCGCCAATTCACCCCTCCACTTT.

This clone was seen only once. V gene TRBV24-1 combines with J gene TRBJ2-5, with TRBD2 matching 10 bases. CDR3 size: 16 residues. Germline values: CDR1 KGHDR, CDR2 SFDVKD. Unmatched junction bases numbered 6, after V lost 4 bases and J lost 2 bases. CDR3: CATSDPSGSPQETQYF. CDR3 sequence (DNA): TGTGCCACCAGTGACCCTAGCGGGAGCCCGCAAGAGACCCAGTACTTC.

This clone came up a few times. V is TRBV12-5 and J is TRBJ1-1; D not resolved. The ends were cut back, 2 bases at V and 3 bases at J, with 22 bases in the middle. This CDR3 spans 18 amino acids. Germline loops: CDR1 LGHNT, CDR2 FRNRAP. The CDR3 reads CASGLSSPAQRHDTEAFF. CDR3 nucleotides: TGTGCTAGTGGTTTGTCCTCTCCAGCCCAGAGACACGACACTGAAGCTTTCTTT.

The chain links TRBV18 to TRBJ2-1; D call uncertain. Between the trimmed V and J ends, which lost 3 bases and 10 bases, there was a span of 16 bases. This CDR3 spans 14 amino acids. CDR1 is KGHSH and CDR2 is LQKENI in the germline V gene. CDR3 sequence: CASSPFGQKDEQFF. CDR3 nucleotide sequence: TGTGCCAGCTCACCTTTTGGGCAGAAGGACGAGCAGTTCTTC.

The genes are TRBV28 and TRBJ2-7, with 7 positions matching TRBD2. Germline trimming cut 3 bases from V and 4 bases from J; bases unmatched to any gene: 6. CDR3 length: 14 residues. CDR1 and CDR2 (germline): MDHEN, SYDVKM. The CDR3 DNA reads as TGTGCCAGCAGTTTTCCGGGGAGGGGATACGAGCAGTACTTC. It is translated as CASSFPGRGYEQYF.

This clone turned up a few times. The gene calls are TRBV9 and TRBJ1-3; possible D gene TRBD1, 5 bases. CDR1 SGDLS and CDR2 YYNGEE come from the germline V gene. CDR3 size: 16 residues. Trimming removed 4 bases at V and 0 bases at J, with 14 bases between. Written as DNA, the CDR3 is TGTGCCAGCAGCCCGGCCGGGACCACCTCTGGAAACACCATATATTTT. It translates to CASSPAGTTSGNTIYF.

This clone has a single count. The chain joins TRBV21-1 to TRBJ2-1; no check of the table's D call, TRBD2, against the DNA was made. TRBV21-1 is noted as a pseudogene. CDR3 length: 15 residues. CDR3 sequence (DNA): TGTGCCAGCAGCGCGAGCGGGAGGGCCTACAATGAGCAGTTCTTC. This translates into CASSASGRAYNEQFF.

The chain combines TRBV25-1 with TRBJ1-4; a possible D gene is TRBD1 (6 bases). Germline CDR1 MGHDK, CDR2 SYGVNS. CDR3 length equals 14 residues. Trimming stripped 6 bases from V and 0 bases from J, with 8 bases between. The CDR3, as DNA: TGTGCCAGCAGAGGACAGTCAACTAATGAAAAACTGTTTTTT. It codes for CASRGQSTNEKLFF. The complete variable domain, with remaining parts taken from reference TRBV25-1 and TRBJ1-4, reads EADIYQTPRYLVIGTGKKITLECSQTMGHDKMYWYQQDPGMELHLIHYSYGVNSTEKGDLSSESTVSRIRTEHFPLTLESARPSHTSQYLCASRGQSTNEKLFFGSGTQLSVL.

The V gene is TRBV28, the J gene TRBJ2-6; 8 bases are shared with TRBD1. The CDR3 is 15 amino acids. Germline values: CDR1 MDHEN, CDR2 SYDVKM. The V and J ends lost 6 bases and 4 bases, in that order; junction bases with no gene match: 5. This CDR3 is CASSTTGDGANVLTF. Written as DNA, the CDR3 is TGTGCCAGCAGCACGACAGGGGACGGGGCCAACGTCCTGACTTTC.